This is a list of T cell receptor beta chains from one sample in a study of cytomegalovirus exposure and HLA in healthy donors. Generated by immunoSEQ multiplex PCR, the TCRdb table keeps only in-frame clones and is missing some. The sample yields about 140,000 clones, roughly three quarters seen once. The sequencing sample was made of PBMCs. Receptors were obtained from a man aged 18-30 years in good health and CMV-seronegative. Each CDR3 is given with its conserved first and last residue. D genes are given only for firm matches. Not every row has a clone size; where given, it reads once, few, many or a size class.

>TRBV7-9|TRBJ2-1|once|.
TGTGCCAGCAGCAACAGGAATTCCTACAATGAGCAGTTCTTC
CASSNRNSYNEQFF
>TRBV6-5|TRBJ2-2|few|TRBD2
TGTGCCAGCAGTTACCTAGCGGGAGATCCCGGGGAGCTGTTTTTT
CASSYLAGDPGELFF
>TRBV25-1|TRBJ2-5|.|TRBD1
TGTGCCAGCAGTTCGACAGGGGGGGAGACCCAGTACTTC
CASSSTGGETQYF
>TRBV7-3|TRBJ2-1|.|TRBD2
TGTGCCAGCAGCTTAACCCCCGCGTCGCTAGCGGGGGGGTCGCCGTTTGAGCAGTTCTTC
CASSLTPASLAGGSPFEQFF
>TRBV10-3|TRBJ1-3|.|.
TGTGCCATCAGTGACGGGGGGTTTACTGGAAACACCATATATTTT
CAISDGGFTGNTIYF
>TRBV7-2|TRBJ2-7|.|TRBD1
TGTGCCAGCCAAGGGCGGGACAGGGCCAATTACGAGCAGTACTTC
CASQGRDRANYEQYF
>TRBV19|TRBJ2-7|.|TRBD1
TGTGCCAGTAGTAGCCCGGACAGGGTAAAGAACGAGCAGTACTTC
CASSSPDRVKNEQYF
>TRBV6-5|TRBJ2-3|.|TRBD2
TGTGCCAGCAGTTACACTAGCGGGAGGACAGATACGCAGTATTTT
CASSYTSGRTDTQYF
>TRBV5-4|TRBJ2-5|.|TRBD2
TGTGCCAGCAGCTCCAGCCCTAGCGGAGGGGCAGAGACCCAGTACTTC
CASSSSPSGGAETQYF
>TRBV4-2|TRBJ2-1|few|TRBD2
TGTGCCAGCAGCCAAGATTTCCTAGCGGGGGGGCCCAATGAGCAGTTCTTC
CASSQDFLAGGPNEQFF
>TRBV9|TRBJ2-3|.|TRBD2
TGTGCCAGCAGCGTAGCTTCGGTCGGGGCGGGGGGGCAAGGTACGCAGTATTTT
CASSVASVGAGGQGTQYF
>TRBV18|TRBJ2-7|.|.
TGTGCCAGCTCACCAGCGACTAGTTACGAGCAGTACTTC
CASSPATSYEQYF
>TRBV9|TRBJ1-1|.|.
TGTGCCAGCAAGTCCGAGGGAATGAACACTGAAGCTTTCTTT
CASKSEGMNTEAFF
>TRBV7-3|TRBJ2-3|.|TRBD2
TGTGCCAGCAGCTTAGGGGGGGGACTAGCGGGATCCGATACGCAGTATTTT
CASSLGGGLAGSDTQYF
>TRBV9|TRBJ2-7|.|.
TGTGCCAGCAGCGTAGAACCGGGACTGCTATACGAGCAGTACTTC
CASSVEPGLLYEQYF
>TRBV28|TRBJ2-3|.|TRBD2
TGTGCCAGCAGTCCCATAGCGGGAACGGATCCGGGGGCAGATACGCAGTATTTT
CASSPIAGTDPGADTQYF
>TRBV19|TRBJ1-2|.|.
TGTGCCAGTAGCACCGACAGGACCCCCCCTCTCTACACCTTC
CASSTDRTPPLYTF
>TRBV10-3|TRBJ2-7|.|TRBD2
TGTGCCACCCGCATTCCTAGCGGGAGGGCAGACGAGCAGTACTTC
CATRIPSGRADEQYF
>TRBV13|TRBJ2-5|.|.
TGTGCCAGCAGCTTCACTGGTGAGCAGTACTTC
CASSFTGEQYF
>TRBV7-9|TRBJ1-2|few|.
TGTGCCAGCAGCATCACGACAGGATCTAACTATGGCTACACCTTC
CASSITTGSNYGYTF
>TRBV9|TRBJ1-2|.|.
TGTGCCAGCAGCGTAGGTGTGTCGTTGGCCCTGGTCCCCCCCTATGGCTACACCTTC
CASSVGVSLALVPPYGYTF
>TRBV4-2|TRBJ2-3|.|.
TGTGCCAGCAGCCATGGGCCCCTGGTTGGGGCTAGCACAGATACGCAGTATTTT
CASSHGPLVGASTDTQYF
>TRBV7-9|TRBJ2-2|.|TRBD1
TGTGCCAGCAGCTGGGACAGTTATCGCACCGGGGAGCTGTTTTTT
CASSWDSYRTGELFF
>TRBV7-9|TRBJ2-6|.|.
TGTGCCAGCAGCGCGATGCTCTCTGGGGCCAACGTCCTGACTTTC
CASSAMLSGANVLTF
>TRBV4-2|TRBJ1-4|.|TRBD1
TGTGCCAGCAGCCAAGATCTCGGGACAGGGTATGAAAAACTGTTTTTT
CASSQDLGTGYEKLFF
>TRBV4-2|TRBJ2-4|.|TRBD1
TGTGCCAGCAGCCAAGATTGGGACAGCCTAGCCAAAAACATTCAGTACTTC
CASSQDWDSLAKNIQYF
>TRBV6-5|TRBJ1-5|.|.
TGTGCCAGCAGTTACTCGAAGGGGCCGGCGGGGCAGCCCCAGCATTTT
CASSYSKGPAGQPQHF
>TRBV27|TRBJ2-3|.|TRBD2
TGTGCCAGCAGTTCTCTAGCGGGAGGGCCCACAGATACGCAGTATTTT
CASSSLAGGPTDTQYF
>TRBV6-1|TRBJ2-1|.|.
TGTGCCAGCAGTGAGGCAGGGGTTGGGAATGAGCAGTTCTTC
CASSEAGVGNEQFF
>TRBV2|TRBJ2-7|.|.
TGTGCCAGCAGTTTCGCCTACGAGCAGTACTTC
CASSFAYEQYF
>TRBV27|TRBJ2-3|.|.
TGTGCCAGCAGTTCCACAGCGGGCACAGATACGCAGTATTTT
CASSSTAGTDTQYF
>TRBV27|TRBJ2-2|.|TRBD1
TGTGCCAGCAGTCTTACAGGGGGTATCGGGGAGCTGTTTTTT
CASSLTGGIGELFF
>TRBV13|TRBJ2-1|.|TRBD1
TGTGCCAGCAGACTGACCGGGACAGGGTCCTACAATGAGCAGTTCTTC
CASRLTGTGSYNEQFF